This T cell receptor beta chain emerged from a study of T cell repertoires in ileal Crohn's disease. Profiling relied on immunoSEQ multiplex PCR, and the TCRdb table lists in-frame clones only, not all of them. In the table there are some 570 clones, more than 70% of which are singletons. This CDR3 contains 11 residues. Germline values: CDR1 SGHTA, CDR2 FQGNSA. Between the trimmed V and J ends, which lost 5 bases and 10 bases, there was a span of 11 bases. The time point: proximal margin of the surgical specimen (macroscopically non-inflamed). Sequencing used ileal tissue. The genes are TRBV7-2 and TRBJ1-1, with D possibly matching TRBD1 (6 bases). The TCR sequence derives from an adult with Crohn's disease. DNA of the CDR3: TGTGCCAGCAGCCCGGGACAAGGAGCTTTCTTT. Protein product: CASSPGQGAFF.